This TCR beta chain was observed in a study of cytomegalovirus exposure and HLA in healthy donors. Study-wide results and caveats: The study listed under 200 cytomegalovirus-associated TCR beta chains.

Notes on this clone: The antigen is unknown. Other DNA sequences from this sample encode an identical CDR3 as well.

The CDR3 has 13 amino acids. Germline V lookup: CDR1 SEHNR, CDR2 FQNEAQ (reference sequence). V dropped 2 bases and J dropped 4 bases, with 6 bases sitting between them. The approximately 120-subject validation cohort, separate from the approximately 640-subject first cohort, included the donors. Sequencing was performed with immunoSEQ multiplex PCR; in TCRdb, only in-frame clones are kept and a portion is missing. The sample lists 200,000 or so clones; 88% were seen once. This chain connects TRBV7-9 to TRBJ1-5; D gene ambiguous. This receptor was taken from a woman younger than 30 in good health and CMV-seronegative. Source material: PBMCs. CDR3 region: CASSLSGNQPQHF. In DNA form, the CDR3 reads TGTGCCAGCAGCTTATCCGGGAATCAGCCCCAGCATTTT.